The 32 T cell receptor beta chains given below trace back to one sample, sequenced in a study of CD8+CD57+ T cells in acquired aplastic anemia. It was genomic DNA that served as the template for profiling TCR beta VDJ and CDR3. MiXCR, applied by TCRdb to the reads, yields one record per CDR3 protein. In the table there are about 190,000 distinct CDR3 sequences, around 50% of which are singletons. The sequencing sample was made of sorted CD4+, CD8+, or CD8+CD57+ T cells (not recorded which) from PBMCs. These receptors were collected from a human donor in good health, serving as a control.

A remark on this clonotype: One end of the junction does not line up with germline, which may come from a read error. The rearrangement uses TRBV6-2 or TRBV6-3 and TRBJ2-3; D gene unclear. CDR3 length: 16 residues. CDR1 and CDR2 (germline): MNHEY, SVGEGT. As DNA, the CDR3 is TGTGCCAGCAGACAACGAGTAGCTTTATGCACAGATACGCAATATTTT. Protein sequence: CASRQRVALCTDTQYF.

The chain carries TRBV7-3 and TRBJ2-3; 11 bases are shared with TRBD2. The CDR3 totals 15 residues. The germline V gene encodes CDR1 SGHTA and CDR2 FQGTGA. V lost 5 bases to trimming and J lost 4 bases; unmatched junction nucleotides: 5. The CDR3 spells CASSPTSGASDTQYF. For the CDR3, the DNA is TGTGCCAGCAGCCCGACTAGCGGGGCATCAGATACGCAGTATTTT.

This clonotype was counted only a few times. The chain recombines TRBV20-1 with TRBJ1-2, with D perhaps matching TRBD1 (5 bases). V gave up 6 bases and J gave up 4 bases, with 18 bases separating them. The germline V gene has CDR1 DFQATT and CDR2 SNEGSKA (reference sequence). CDR3 length: 14 amino acids. CDR3 region: CSAEPKKTGYGYTF. DNA for the CDR3: TGCAGTGCCGAACCGAAAAAAACAGGCTATGGCTACACCTTC.

V gene TRBV7-9 combines with J gene TRBJ2-1, with D unclear. The CDR3 loop spans 12 amino acids. V dropped 5 bases and J dropped 4 bases, with 6 bases sitting between them. The germline CDR1 and CDR2 sequences are SEHNR and FQNEAQ (reference sequence). As DNA, the CDR3 is TGTGCCAGCAGCGGGAAGTACAATGAGCAGTTCTTC. It encodes CASSGKYNEQFF.

With respect to this clonotype: Its ends do not fully match the called genes, so a read error is possible. The chain joins TRBV4-2 to TRBJ2-1; 11 bases are a match to TRBD2. The germline gives CDR1 LGHNA, CDR2 YNFKEQ. CDR3 size: 16 residues. The CDR3 DNA reads TGTGCCAGCAGCCCAGCCGGGACTAGCGGTTACAATGAGCAGCTCTTC. This gives the protein CASSPAGTSGYNEQLF.

The chain recombines TRBV7-9 with TRBJ2-7, with 11 bases identical to TRBD2. CDR1 and CDR2 (germline): SEHNR, FQNEAQ (reference sequence). This CDR3 is built from 17 residues. V was clipped by 5 bases and J by 2 bases; unmatched bases: 11. As DNA, the CDR3 is TGTGCCAGCAGCCGGGGTCTAGCGGGAGGCCCAACCTACGAGCAGTACTTC. This translates into CASSRGLAGGPTYEQYF.

The sample holds many counts of this clonotype. The chain has TRBV19 and TRBJ1-5, with 9 bases fitting TRBD1. Trimming at V came to 2 bases and at J to 0 bases, leaving 8 bases not matched to a gene. Germline assignment: CDR1 LNHDA and CDR2 SQIVND (reference sequence). The CDR3 has 18 amino acids. CDR3 DNA sequence: TGTGCCAGTAGTATATTTGGACAGGGGACTTATAGCAATCAGCCCCAGCATTTT. It is translated as CASSIFGQGTYSNQPQHF.

With respect to this clonotype: This may stem from a read error, because a much larger clone lies one nucleotide away. The conserved closing phenylalanine or tryptophan is absent in this CDR3, likely reflecting a read error. The rearrangement uses TRBV30 and TRBJ2-5, with 10 positions matching TRBD1. CDR3 length equals 13 residues. The germline CDR1 and CDR2 sequences are GTSNPN and SVGIG (reference sequence). Trimming took 5 bases from V and 4 from J; bases not matched to a gene: 4. CDR3: CAWDRDRGETQYL. In DNA form, the CDR3 reads TGTGCCTGGGACCGGGACAGGGGAGAGACCCAGTACCTC.

There are a few counts of this clonotype. This rearrangement joins TRBV28 to TRBJ1-1; 8 nucleotides agree with TRBD1. The CDR3 runs 15 residues. Trimming removed 7 bases from V and 4 bases from J; junction bases left unmatched: 11. In germline, CDR1 is MDHEN, CDR2 SYDVKM. The CDR3 DNA follows: TGTGCCAGCAACTCACAGGGGGGATGGCGCACTGAAGCTTTCTTT. This sequence encodes CASNSQGGWRTEAFF.

This clonotype has at least ten counts. The chain carries TRBV9 and TRBJ2-7, with 8 bases fitting TRBD2. This CDR3 is 14 amino acids long. Germline lookup yields CDR1 SGDLS and CDR2 YYNGEE. Germline trimming cut 3 bases from V and 2 bases from J; bases unmatched to any gene: 4. CDR3 region: CASSDGTRTYEQYF. The CDR3 DNA reads as TGTGCCAGCAGCGACGGGACTAGGACCTACGAGCAGTACTTC.

This clonotype was counted ten times or more. V is TRBV4-1 and J is TRBJ1-2, with D uncertain. The CDR3 is 17 amino acids. Looked up from germline, CDR1 is MGHRA and CDR2 is YSYEKL. V was trimmed by 4 bases and J by 4 bases, leaving 22 bases between them. The CDR3 reads CASSLVGRAPNPYGYTF. Here the CDR3 DNA reads TGCGCCAGCAGCCTCGTGGGAAGGGCGCCAAACCCCTATGGCTACACCTTC.

This rearrangement joins TRBV2 to TRBJ2-3; D unclear. This CDR3 has 13 residues. The V gene's germline CDR1 is SNHLY and CDR2 FYNNEI. V was trimmed by 7 bases and J by 2 bases, leaving 10 bases between them. The CDR3 here is CASNRAPTDTQYF. The CDR3 bases are TGTGCCAGCAATCGAGCGCCCACAGATACGCAGTATTTT.

This clonotype was seen ten or more times. V usage is TRBV7-9 and J usage is TRBJ1-4; TRBD1 agrees at 8 bases. Germline CDR1 and CDR2: SEHNR and FQNEAQ (reference sequence). The CDR3 is 14 amino acids. J was trimmed by 8 bases and V by 4 bases; bases with no gene match: 6. The CDR3 spells CASSSGQGGEKLFF. The CDR3 region has the DNA TGTGCCAGCAGCTCAGGACAGGGTGGAGAAAAACTGTTTTTT.

The V gene is TRBV7-9, the J gene TRBJ1-1; D gene unclear. Germline CDR1 SEHNR, CDR2 FQNEAQ (reference sequence). This CDR3 has 14 residues. Trimming took off 6 bases at V and 0 bases at J, with 11 bases between the two ends. The CDR3 DNA reads TGTGCCAGCAGTGAGGTACGGGTGAACACTGAAGCTTTCTTT. Its protein product is CASSEVRVNTEAFF.

On this clonotype: Being one base from a much bigger clone, this may be a read error. The V gene is TRBV6-2 or TRBV6-3, the J gene TRBJ1-2; 8 bases agree with TRBD1. The CDR3 is 15 amino acids. Per germline, CDR1 MNHEY and CDR2 SVGEGT. CDR3 DNA: TGTGCCAGCAGCCTTACAGGGGGACTTAACCATGGCTACACCTTC. This sequence encodes CASSLTGGLNHGYTF.

V is TRBV10-1 and J is TRBJ2-3, with D tentatively TRBD2 (5 bases). Trimming shortened V by 2 bases and J by 1 base, and 10 bases separated the two germline ends. Germline V lookup: CDR1 WNHNN, CDR2 SYGVQD (reference sequence). The CDR3 has 15 amino acids. CDR3 sequence reads: CASSEGGAGTDTQYF. The CDR3, as DNA: TGCGCCAGCAGTGAGGGCGGAGCGGGCACAGATACGCAGTATTTT.

The chain recombines TRBV4-3 with TRBJ2-7, with a possible D match to TRBD1 (5 bases). The CDR3 spans 13 residues. The V gene's germline CDR1 is LGHNA and CDR2 YSLEER. The ends were cut back, 5 bases at V and 6 bases at J, with 14 bases in the middle. The CDR3 reads CASSFGRVSEQYF. DNA of the CDR3: TGCGCCAGCAGCTTTGGCAGGGTTAGCGAGCAGTACTTC.

This chain connects TRBV18 to TRBJ2-3; perhaps TRBD1 as D (5 bases). Trimming removed 0 bases from V and 5 bases from J, with 9 bases in between. The CDR3 runs 14 residues. CDR1 and CDR2 from the germline V gene are KGHSH and LQKENI. Here the CDR3 reads CASSPPGLGDTQYF. CDR3 DNA: TGTGCCAGCTCACCACCGGGGCTGGGAGATACGCAGTATTTT.

The rearrangement uses TRBV19 and TRBJ1-4; TRBD1 might be the D (5 bases). Germline V gene data show CDR1 as LNHDA and CDR2 as SQIVND (reference sequence). Deletions cut 7 bases from V and 4 bases from J, with 10 bases between. CDR3 size: 13 residues. The CDR3: CASKGGDNEKLFF. In DNA, the CDR3 is TGTGCCAGTAAAGGAGGGGATAATGAAAAACTGTTTTTT.

CDR3 in DNA: TGCGCCAGCAGCCACGGGACAGGAACCTACGAGCAGTACTTC. This translates into CASSHGTGTYEQYF. The J gene is TRBJ2-7, the V gene TRBV5-1; TRBD1 matches 8 bases. This CDR3 is built from 14 residues. The trim removed 4 bases at V and 2 bases at J, leaving 5 bases unmatched. CDR1 is SGHRS and CDR2 is YFSETQ in the germline V gene. Together with reference TRBV5-1 and TRBJ2-7, the CDR3 gives the full variable domain: KAGVTQTPRYLIKTRGQQVTLSCSPISGHRSVSWYQQTPGQGLQFLFEYFSETQRNKGNFPGRFSGRQFSNSRSEMNVSTLELGDSALYLCASSHGTGTYEQYFGPGTRLTVT.

There are many counts of this clonotype. J is TRBJ2-5 and V is TRBV20-1; 9 bases are a match to TRBD1. J was trimmed by 2 bases and V by 6 bases; bases with no gene match: 10. Germline V gene sequence: CDR1 DFQATT, CDR2 SNEGSKA (reference sequence). This CDR3 is built from 15 residues. CDR3 protein: CSASPGTGKQETQYF. The DNA for the CDR3 is TGCAGTGCCTCTCCCGGGACAGGGAAACAAGAGACCCAGTACTTC.

The chain is built from TRBV19 and TRBJ2-7; 10 bases are shared with TRBD2. The CDR3 has 15 amino acids. The V gene end was trimmed by 4 bases and the J gene end by 0 bases; junction bases not matched to a gene: 3. Germline loops: CDR1 LNHDA, CDR2 SQIVND (reference sequence). The CDR3 loop is CASSRASGSSYEQYF. The CDR3 bases are TGTGCCAGTAGTAGGGCTAGCGGGAGCTCCTACGAGCAGTACTTC.

This clonotype was detected ten times or more. The V call is TRBV24-1, the J call TRBJ2-1; the D gene is possibly TRBD2 (7 bases). The CDR3 runs 20 residues. Looked up from germline, CDR1 is KGHDR and CDR2 is SFDVKD. V lost 0 bases and J 2 bases, leaving 22 bases between the germline ends. The CDR3 loop reads CATSDLQGPGASGPYNEQFF. CDR3 DNA sequence: TGTGCCACCAGTGATTTGCAAGGTCCGGGGGCTAGCGGACCCTACAATGAGCAGTTCTTC.

The J gene is TRBJ2-3, the V gene TRBV10-3; 12 bases are shared with TRBD2. V was clipped by 6 bases and J by 5 bases; unmatched bases: 6. Germline V lookup: CDR1 ENHRY, CDR2 SYGVKD. The CDR3 is made up of 15 amino acids. The CDR3 loop is CAISPSGGAVDTQYF. The CDR3 DNA follows: TGTGCCATCAGCCCTAGCGGGGGGGCCGTAGATACGCAGTATTTT.

The rearrangement uses TRBV30 and TRBJ1-2, with TRBD1 as a possible D gene (5 bases). The CDR3 has 12 amino acids. Germline values: CDR1 GTSNPN, CDR2 SVGIG (reference sequence). The CDR3 sequence: CAQTSGGYGYTF. For the CDR3, the DNA is TGTGCACAAACCTCGGGGGGCTATGGCTACACCTTC.

This clonotype was counted many times. The chain couples TRBV7-9 to TRBJ2-1, with D possibly being TRBD1 (6 bases). V was pared by 3 bases and J by 5 bases, with 20 bases between. The CDR3 has 17 amino acids. Germline V CDR1 and CDR2: SEHNR, FQNEAQ (reference sequence). For the CDR3, the DNA is TGTGCCAGCAGCTTTCGGACAGCCGCGCTTATTGACAATGAGCAGTTCTTC. Its protein is CASSFRTAALIDNEQFF.

The gene calls are TRBV10-2 and TRBJ1-1; weak D call: TRBD1 (5 bases). The CDR3 is 14 residues long. Trimming took off 4 bases at V and 4 bases at J, with 13 bases between the two ends. The V gene's germline CDR1 is WSHSY and CDR2 SAAADI. CDR3: CASSGRGVGTEAFF. The DNA of the CDR3 is TGCGCCAGCAGTGGGCGGGGGGTGGGCACTGAAGCTTTCTTT.

This chain links TRBV2 with TRBJ1-2; 7 bases are a match to TRBD1. The trim removed 6 bases at V and 4 bases at J, leaving 8 bases unmatched. CDR3 length equals 14 residues. CDR1 and CDR2 from the germline V gene are SNHLY and FYNNEI. This CDR3 reads CASRPGQPAYGYTF. In nucleotides, the CDR3 is TGTGCCAGCAGACCGGGACAGCCCGCCTATGGCTACACCTTC.

The count of this clonotype is one. The chain recombines TRBV7-2 with TRBJ1-1; tentatively, D is TRBD1 (6 bases). The CDR3 length is 15 residues. Germline assignment: CDR1 SGHTA and CDR2 FQGNSA. Trimming stripped 4 bases from V and 3 bases from J, with 15 bases between. The CDR3 nucleotides are TGTGCCAGCAGCTGGTCCAGGGGCGCGGACACTGAAGCTTTCTTT. Protein sequence: CASSWSRGADTEAFF. The entire variable domain, with the rest obtained from reference TRBV7-2 and TRBJ1-1, is as follows: GAGVSQSPSNKVTEKGKDVELRCDPISGHTALYWYRQSLGQGLEFLIYFQGNSAPDKSGLPSDRFSAERTGGSVSTLTIQRTQQEDSAVYLCASSWSRGADTEAFFGQGTRLTVV.

Many counts were recorded for this clonotype. This chain uses TRBV19 with TRBJ2-6, with D unresolved. This CDR3 has 15 amino acids. V was cut by 3 bases and J by 3 bases, with 9 bases left in between. Germline CDR1 and CDR2: LNHDA and SQIVND (reference sequence). The CDR3 is CASSMSGVGANVLTF. CDR3 sequence (DNA): TGTGCCAGTAGTATGTCTGGGGTTGGGGCCAACGTCCTGACTTTC.

The chain uses TRBV25-1 and TRBJ2-3; 7 bases fit TRBD1. CDR1 MGHDK and CDR2 SYGVNS come from the germline V gene. The V and J ends lost 6 bases and 1 base, in that order; junction bases with no gene match: 10. CDR3 size: 16 residues. The chain's CDR3 is CASSEEGGLGTDTQYF. The CDR3, as DNA: TGTGCCAGCAGCGAGGAAGGGGGCCTTGGCACAGATACGCAGTATTTT.

The rearrangement links TRBV7-6 to TRBJ2-3; possible D gene TRBD2, 7 bases. V was cut by 0 bases and J by 8 bases, with 18 bases left in between. There are 16 residues in the CDR3. Germline V gives CDR1 SGHVS, CDR2 FNYEAQ. The CDR3 is CASSLAGGLGIGTQYF. CDR3 bases: TGTGCCAGCAGCTTAGCGGGGGGGCTCGGTATTGGTACGCAGTATTTT.